The sequence of this T cell receptor beta chain was determined in a study of cytomegalovirus exposure and HLA in healthy donors. Findings of the study overall: About 87% or about 30% of the time was how often most TCR beta V segments were productive, according to an earlier analysis.

Remarks on this clone: Its antigen remains unidentified.

PCR amplification relied on 60 Vbeta primers (plus 13 Jbeta primers). As originally analysed: Some 11 million shared chains were among the 60 million to 80 million unique TCR beta chains that a later analysis counted. Produced via immunoSEQ multiplex PCR; TCRdb's table is partial and in-frame only. V, J and clone size were drawn from that table, and D and trimming were deduced from the DNA. The table shows about 210,000 clones, with around 86% occurring only once. The source material was PBMCs. The clonotype comes from a woman in her forties or fifties in good health and CMV-seropositive.

CDR3 loop: CATKKPGAGSHEQYF. The CDR3 DNA sequence: TGTGCCACCAAAAAGCCGGGCGCGGGTTCCCACGAGCAGTACTTC. The genes are TRBV28 and TRBJ2-7; D may be TRBD2 (5 bases). This CDR3 comprises 15 residues. Deletions cut 10 bases from V and 5 bases from J, with 24 bases between. CDR1 is MDHEN, CDR2 SYDVKM, per germline.